This record concerns one T cell receptor (beta chain) sequence. Antigen specificity is unknown. The PCR ran on 60 Vbeta and 13 Jbeta primers. Methods used by the authors: Later work found 80 million to 85 million unique TCR beta chains, with about 10 million shared. The table came from immunoSEQ multiplex PCR; TCRdb's copy has only in-frame clones and leaves some out. The D gene and trimming were derived from the DNA, and the V and J assignments and clone size from that table. Among about 85,000 clones listed, roughly 73% were seen once. These data originate in a study of cytomegalovirus exposure and HLA in healthy donors. Regarding the study as a whole: Cytomegalovirus-associated TCR beta chains were listed, numbering more than 150.

V was clipped by 2 bases and J by 8 bases, with 9 bases between them. The CDR3 extends over 13 amino acids. Germline assignment: CDR1 MNHEY and CDR2 SVGAGI. The V call is TRBV6-5, the J call TRBJ2-2; D not resolved. This TCR came from a boy under 18 in good health and CMV-seronegative. The specimen was PBMCs. Here the CDR3 DNA reads TGTGCCAGCAGTTACCCTTACAAAGGGGAGCTGTTTTTT. Protein: CASSYPYKGELFF.